The source of this T cell receptor (beta chain) is a study of memory CD4+ T cells and cytomegalovirus serostatus. The sort gate was single viable CD3+CD4+CD8-CD45RO+ cells for memory CD4+ T cells. Profiling relied on immunoSEQ multiplex PCR, and the TCRdb table lists in-frame clones only, not all of them. The profile shows tens of thousands of clones, roughly three quarters of them singletons. The specimen sequenced was memory CD4+ T cells from blood. This receptor was obtained from an adult in good health and CMV-seronegative.

The CDR3 sequence: CATSRQGTSTGELFF. CDR3 bases: TGTGCCACCAGCAGACAGGGAACGAGCACCGGGGAGCTGTTTTTT. The chain carries TRBV15 and TRBJ2-2; D might be TRBD1 (5 bases). Deletions cut 2 bases from V and 4 bases from J, with 11 bases between. Germline V gene lookup returns CDR1 LNHNV and CDR2 YYDKDF (reference sequence). The CDR3 is made up of 15 amino acids. Complete variable domain (other parts from reference TRBV15 and TRBJ2-2): DAMVIQNPRYQVTQFGKPVTLSCSQTLNHNVMYWYQQKSSQAPKLLFHYYDKDFNNEADTPDNFQSRRPNTSFCFLDIRSPGLGDTAMYLCATSRQGTSTGELFFGEGSRLTVL.